Listed here is a single T cell receptor (beta chain). The table lists this clone with a few counts. It has no known antigen specificity. No base quality values were provided; no much bigger clone lies one nucleotide off. The CDR3 runs 16 residues from the cysteine to the phenylalanine. Only the CDR3 DNA stays, 48 bases, in frame from base 1. In the germline V gene (reference sequence), CDR1 corresponds to SGHKS and CDR2 to YYEKEE. V lost 0 bases and J lost 2 bases, and the count of bases not matched to a germline gene is 5. Receptors were amplified or captured by the immunoSEQ multiplex PCR assay. For the multiplex PCR, a mixture combining 60 forward primers for TCR Vbeta segments and 13 reverse primers for TCR Jbeta segments was used. A multiplex PCR assay on genomic DNA amplified the CDR3 region of rearranged TCR beta genes. The Illumina HiSeq System was used to sequence the amplified TCR beta libraries as 87-base-pair reads. The authors processed their data as follows. A later analysis tallied roughly 80 million unique TCR beta chains across the 700 or so repertoires, and about 12 million of those chains were shared by two or more donors. To remove PCR and sequencing errors, raw reads were error-corrected and collapsed into unique sequences using a nearest-neighbor algorithm that merged closely related sequences. Alignment of CDR3 sequences to IMGT reference sequences was used to assign V, D and J gene segments. For a sequence to be retained, at least a six-nucleotide match to both a V gene segment and a J gene segment was required. Rearrangements were called productive when the CDR3 lacked stop codons and stayed in frame with V and J; all others were non-productive. Following IMGT convention, CDR3 was defined as the stretch from the second conserved V-encoded cysteine to the conserved J-encoded phenylalanine. The earlier analysis of some 540 of the donors excluded any sequence lacking an unambiguous match to a single V gene segment. An earlier analysis of about 600 of the donors called V segments functional above 56.7% productive rearrangements and segregating when the between-donor standard deviation exceeded 5%. To diagnose cytomegalovirus status from the catalog of TCR beta chain sequences, a statistical classification framework was built. In a later analysis, TCR nucleotide sequences were compared against IMGT/GENE-DB human TR gene sequences so that V and J genes could be assigned. The TCRdist pipeline was used in a later analysis to assign CDR3 sequences and most-parsimonious VDJ recombination scenarios. In a later analysis, every TCR beta chain was defined by the combination of its CDR3 amino acid sequence and its V-gene family, and reads without a unique V-gene family were dropped. As a way to deal with suspected cross-contamination and a sequencing artifact, a later analysis dropped approximately 570 nucleotide sequences that were highly shared and had low generation probability. For each public chain, a later analysis derived a clonal expansion index from normalized ranks of inferred template counts within each repertoire. Generation probabilities in a later analysis came from a VDJ recombination model fitted to out-of-frame rearrangements, and those results were checked against IGoR. In a later analysis, TCR-TCR, TCR-HLA and TCR-CMV co-occurrence was scored with hypergeometric tests, and a repertoire-size bias correction was applied to TCR pairs. In a later analysis, false discovery rates were estimated by permuting HLA or CMV assignments 20 times. In a later analysis, co-occurring TCRs were grouped using DBSCAN, with TCRdist sequence similarity added in when clustering inside HLA-allele-positive subsets. Repertoires with fewer than 30,000 or more than 120,000 public chains, plus five repertoires with anomalous nucleotide sharing, were excluded from co-occurrence clustering. TCRdb re-hosts the immuneACCESS table, in-frame sequences only. Its copies lack some clones; in the studies checked, an unresolved V gene accounts for under half of them, and the cause for the rest is not known. That table supplies the V and J calls and clone size; D and trimming were determined from the DNA. The sample table records 40,000 to 55,000 clones; less than 85% of these occur just once. The ten largest clones add up to around 8.1% of the sample.

This specimen comes from a study of cytomegalovirus exposure and HLA in healthy donors (dated by TCRdb to the late 2010s). Some background on the complete study: In an earlier analysis of several hundred of the donors, around 300 Gb of sequence data and approximately 100 million unique TCR beta sequences from 180 million or so T cells were reported. To study patterns of TCR occurrence, a later analysis re-analyzed previously published TCR beta repertoires from around 700 donors and added high-resolution HLA genotyping. Four or five DR-DQ haplotypes were treated as single units for association and clustering because of strong linkage in the cohort. In an earlier analysis of roughly 600 of the donors, high-throughput TCR beta sequencing was used to judge whether each TCR beta V gene segment behaved as functional or pseudogenic. In addition to the first cohort of roughly 670 subjects, a separate validation cohort of 120 different subjects was used. A later genetic analysis took genome-wide SNP genotypes for about three fifths of the roughly 670 donors and used that subset as a discovery cohort. Donor age, sex, ethnicity and CMV serostatus were collected together with the repertoire data. All discovery cohort repertoires had been generated using a single sequencing platform. About 320 gigabases of sequencing data and approximately 85 million unique TCR sequences were included in an early release covering about 600 HLA-typed donors. The aim of the study was to test whether cataloging public T cell receptors could identify signatures of past pathogen exposure. Rather than drawing on any new phenotypic data, the later analysis identified candidate immune exposures from TCR beta sequences and the way those sequences occurred across donors. HLA typing covered class I and class II loci at four-digit resolution. To predict cytomegalovirus infection status, the study combined high-throughput TCR immunosequencing, statistical association of individual TCRs with disease status, and machine learning. The genetic ancestry cluster associated with self-reported Caucasian donors included roughly four fifths of the roughly 410 genotyped donors. The number of typed donors differed by locus: roughly 629-640 for A, B, C, DRB1 and DQB1; approximately 520 for DQA1; roughly 600 for DPA1; and 450 to 480 for DPB1. Using immunosequencing, the study profiled T cell repertoires from some 670 subjects and related those repertoires to cytomegalovirus serostatus. Among a few hundred genotyped donors of the cohort, an average of roughly 240,000 unique TCR beta nucleotide sequences were sequenced per donor, roughly 18% of them non-productive.

General conclusions and limits of the study: Most TCR sequences were observed very rarely across donors, whereas some public TCRs were present in many individuals. Assigning TCR associations to individual alleles was difficult when HLA alleles, especially DR and DQ, strongly co-occurred. Because the 87-base-pair reads could not distinguish some IMGT-functional V segments, including TRBV6-2 and TRBV6-3, those segments were excluded. In an earlier analysis of more than 450 of the donors, most TCR beta V segments were observed in productive rearrangements about 90% or about 30% of the time, broadly matching IMGT annotations. The study gave a list of 150 to 200 TCR beta chains associated with cytomegalovirus. Sequencing depth was assumed to be roughly uniform across donors in the presence/absence analyses, though that assumption may not hold. A later analysis found that TCR association rates varied across HLA loci, with DRB1 alleles showing the most associated TCRs and HLA-C alleles the fewest. A cluster of highly shared sequence variants was judged likely to be a technical artifact of the sequencing pipeline. HLA typing was unavailable for some donors at each locus, so association tests used only the typed subset. In a later analysis, HLA-associated TCR beta chains were found to be more clonally expanded and to have lower generation probabilities than equally common non-associated chains. V-gene and J-gene trimming of TCR beta chains was associated with a missense DCLRE1C variant in a later genetic analysis, and the association was replicated in an independent cohort. Specific HLA alleles were associated with over 15,000 TCR beta sequences at a false discovery rate of 0.05 in a later analysis. It was suggested by the authors that the approach could potentially be generalized to other disease states and immunological phenotypes. A further reported finding was that TCR beta sequences accurately predicted the HLA-A and HLA-B alleles for most subjects in the first cohort. A few of the identified cytomegalovirus-associated TCR beta chains were confirmed in vitro to be specific for cytomegalovirus antigens. A later analysis found that most CMV-associated TCR beta chains appeared HLA-restricted, with HLA associations seemingly driven largely by CMV exposure. The cohort was sequenced for TCR beta chains only, and without alpha or paired-chain data the features that could be detected were limited. Linkage disequilibrium might explain the correlated functional status among segregating V segments, but an unknown experimental factor could not be ruled out. Immune exposure information for the cohort was limited to CMV serostatus. In a later analysis, several top co-occurrence clusters were reported to appear linked to parvovirus B19, influenza, CMV and Epstein-Barr virus. A later genetic analysis reported fewer N-insertions in productive TCRs among donors in an Asian-associated ancestry cluster than the approximately 700-donor mean. Cytomegalovirus status was reported to be diagnosed by the classifier with high specificity and sensitivity in both the original and validation cohorts. Because counts were too low, more than 15 rarely observed V segments, including chromosome 9 orphons, were left out of the earlier analysis of about 620 of the donors.

The cohort comprised some 730 healthy bone marrow donors. Cohort members were all nominally healthy when sampled, although unrecorded immune exposures were likely present. The donor was CMV seropositive and belonged to the group of 250 to 300 seropositive cohort members. Each donor provided a peripheral blood sample, and peripheral blood mononuclear cells were used for TCR beta sequencing. Genomic DNA was extracted from the blood cell samples with the Qiagen DNeasy Blood Extraction Kit. The sequence was obtained from a man younger than 40 in good health and CMV-seropositive. The sequencing input was PBMCs. This receptor chain uses TRBV5-5 and TRBJ2-7; 10 of the junction bases match TRBD1. The DNA is as follows: TGTGCCAGCAGCTTGGCCGACAGGGGGCATCCCTACGAGCAGTACTTC. This gives the protein CASSLADRGHPYEQYF.